Presented here are 23 T cell receptor beta chains from one specimen sequenced in a study of T cell repertoires in cytomegalovirus infection. Their specific antigens are unknown. TCRdb passed the reads through MiXCR, listing each CDR3 protein once. The data hold 650,000 to 900,000 distinct CDR3 sequences, with roughly 28% observed a single time. The source material was cultured CD8+ T cells from PBMCs, sampled from culture after CMV antigen stimulation. These receptors were taken from a human donor in good health (CMV status not recorded). Some clones in this sample may be carry-over from other donors' samples.

The rearrangement uses TRBV6-1 and TRBJ2-7; the D gene is possibly TRBD2 (6 bases). The CDR3 runs to 13 residues. V lost 7 bases and J lost 1, with 11 bases in between. Germline lookup yields CDR1 MNHNS and CDR2 SASEGT. CDR3 sequence reads: CASTLAPSYEQYV. In DNA, the CDR3 is TGTGCCAGCACCCTAGCGCCTTCCTACGAGCAGTACGTC.

A few counts support this clonotype. The chain links TRBV27 to TRBJ1-6; 11 bases are a match to TRBD1. Per germline, CDR1 MNHEY and CDR2 SMNVEV (reference sequence). The CDR3 contains 15 residues. The trim removed 3 bases at V and 9 bases at J, leaving 4 bases unmatched. The CDR3 sequence is CASSLEGQGVSPLHF. The CDR3, as DNA: TGTGCCAGCAGTTTGGAGGGACAGGGGGTTTCACCCCTCCACTTT.

DNA for the CDR3: TGTGCCAGCAGTGATTTGTGGGGCCAGAGCAAAGAGACCCAGTACTTC. Protein product: CASSDLWGQSKETQYF. The V gene is TRBV2, the J gene TRBJ2-5; maybe TRBD1 (5 bases). The V and J ends lost 3 bases and 3 bases respectively, with 17 bases between them. The CDR3 loop spans 16 amino acids. Germline CDR1 reads SNHLY; CDR2 reads FYNNEI.

This clonotype was counted only a few times. The CDR3 DNA reads as TGTGCCAGCAGTTTAGGGGCGGGGACCGCGAACACCGGGGAGCTGTTTTTT. Translated, it gives CASSLGAGTANTGELFF. V gene TRBV28 combines with J gene TRBJ2-2, with D perhaps TRBD2 (6 bases). Germline CDR1 reads MDHEN; CDR2 reads SYDVKM. The CDR3 totals 17 residues. V lost 2 bases to trimming and J lost 0 bases, with 13 bases between them.

This clonotype was seen only a few times. The V and J genes are TRBV12-3 or TRBV12-4 and TRBJ2-1; the D gene could be TRBD1 or TRBD2 (5 bases each). Trimming took off 5 bases at V and 6 bases at J, with 20 bases between the two ends. This CDR3 has 16 amino acids. CDR3 sequence reads: CASSQAGRVDPNEQFF. The CDR3 DNA reads as TGTGCCAGCAGTCAGGCGGGCAGGGTGGATCCCAATGAGCAGTTCTTC.

This clonotype was counted between two and nine times. The J gene is TRBJ2-3, the V gene TRBV7-6; 9 bases agree with TRBD2. Germline-derived CDR1 and CDR2 are SGHVS and FNYEAQ. The V segment lost 1 base and the J segment 1 base; nucleotides outside the gene matches: 3. The CDR3 has 16 amino acids. The CDR3 loop reads CASSLGGGGGTDTQYF. The CDR3 DNA sequence: TGTGCCAGCAGCTTAGGAGGCGGGGGGGGCACAGATACGCAGTATTTT. The full variable domain, completed using reference TRBV7-6 and TRBJ2-3, is GAGVSQSPRYKVTKRGQDVALRCDPISGHVSLYWYRQALGQGPEFLTYFNYEAQQDKSGLPNDRFSAERPEGSISTLTIQRTEQRDSAMYRCASSLGGGGGTDTQYFGPGTRLTVL.

This clonotype was observed a few times. The rearrangement joins TRBV7-6 to TRBJ2-1; 9 bases are shared with TRBD2. The J segment lost 9 bases and the V segment lost 1 base, leaving 16 bases of the junction unmatched. Germline loops: CDR1 SGHVS, CDR2 FNYEAQ. The CDR3 has 18 residues. The CDR3 here is CASSLETGLAGVPGEQFF. CDR3 DNA sequence: TGTGCCAGCAGCTTAGAAACTGGGTTAGCGGGGGTCCCAGGTGAGCAGTTCTTC.

This clonotype was seen at least ten times. One end of the junction fails to match germline, which may point to a read error. The CDR3 loop is CASSVNGNSEAFF. In nucleotides, the CDR3 is TGTGCCAGCAGCGTAAATGGGAACTCTGAAGCTTTCTTT. The genes are TRBV9 and TRBJ1-1; D is undetermined. The length of the CDR3 is 13 residues. Looked up from germline, CDR1 is SGDLS and CDR2 is YYNGEE.

At least ten counts were recorded for this clonotype. This sequence joins TRBV27 and TRBJ1-6, with 7 nucleotides matching TRBD1. CDR1 MNHEY and CDR2 SMNVEV come from the germline V gene (reference sequence). The CDR3 extends over 14 amino acids. V lost 3 bases to trimming and J lost 9 bases; unmatched junction nucleotides: 5. CDR3 DNA sequence: TGTGCCAGCAGTTTTGGGACAGAGAGTTCACCCCTCCACTTT. Translated, it gives CASSFGTESSPLHF.

The genes are TRBV2 and TRBJ2-1, with TRBD2 identical over 12 bases. CDR3 length: 15 amino acids. Germline V gives CDR1 SNHLY, CDR2 FYNNEI. J gave up 8 bases and V 4 bases, and 6 bases lay outside the gene matches. This CDR3 is CASSASGGAWYEQFF. The CDR3 bases are TGTGCCAGCAGTGCTAGCGGGGGGGCCTGGTATGAGCAGTTCTTC.

This clonotype was counted a few times. V is TRBV28 and J is TRBJ2-5; TRBD1 aligns across 9 bases. V was pared by 4 bases and J by 0 bases, with 18 bases of the junction left unmatched. The CDR3 runs 20 residues. Germline values: CDR1 MDHEN, CDR2 SYDVKM. CDR3: CASSSVPGQGTYMYQETQYF. The CDR3 coding sequence is TGTGCCAGCAGTTCAGTTCCGGGACAGGGAACCTACATGTACCAAGAGACCCAGTACTTC. Full variable domain (missing parts from reference TRBV28 and TRBJ2-5): DVKVTQSSRYLVKRTGEKVFLECVQDMDHENMFWYRQDPGLGLRLIYFSYDVKMKEKGDIPEGYSVSREKKERFSLILESASTNQTSMYLCASSSVPGQGTYMYQETQYFGPGTRLLVL.

This clonotype was seen more than once but under ten times. The chain employs TRBV6-2 or TRBV6-3 and TRBJ2-7; tentative D call: TRBD2 (6 bases). This CDR3 region has 14 residues. CDR1 and CDR2 from the germline V gene are MNHEY and SVGEGT. Trimming stripped 8 bases from V and 0 bases from J, with 14 bases between. CDR3 sequence: CASSSPGVSYEQYV. The DNA of the CDR3 is TGTGCCAGCTCTTCCCCGGGGGTCTCCTACGAGCAGTACGTC.

The chain employs TRBV10-3 and TRBJ2-7; TRBD2 agrees at 11 bases. The CDR3 consists of 17 residues. Germline CDR1 is ENHRY and CDR2 is SYGVKD. J lost 9 bases, V lost 0 bases, and 13 bases had no gene match. The CDR3 sequence: CAISESGTSGNPFGQYF. DNA for the CDR3: TGTGCCATCAGTGAGTCCGGGACTAGCGGAAACCCTTTCGGGCAGTACTTC.

This clonotype showed up just a few times. This chain uses TRBV7-6 with TRBJ2-1; D remains ambiguous. CDR3 size: 14 residues. Trimming took off 5 bases at V and 6 bases at J, with 14 bases between the two ends. Germline CDR1 is SGHVS and CDR2 is FNYEAQ. Written as DNA, the CDR3 is TGTGCCAGCAGCCCCTCACCGGGCGTCAATGAGCAGTTCTTC. Translated: CASSPSPGVNEQFF.

The chain uses TRBV5-1 and TRBJ2-1; no firm D call. Germline CDR1 is SGHRS and CDR2 is YFSETQ. Trimming removed 1 base at V and 1 base at J, with 9 bases between. The length of the CDR3 is 15 residues. This CDR3 is CASSLYADSYNEQFF. For the CDR3, the DNA is TGCGCCAGCAGCTTGTATGCTGATTCCTACAATGAGCAGTTCTTC. Looking up the rest from reference TRBV5-1 and TRBJ2-1 gives the full variable domain: KAGVTQTPRYLIKTRGQQVTLSCSPISGHRSVSWYQQTPGQGLQFLFEYFSETQRNKGNFPGRFSGRQFSNSRSEMNVSTLELGDSALYLCASSLYADSYNEQFFGPGTRLTVL.

The rearrangement links TRBV6-5 to TRBJ2-1; TRBD1 matches 8 bases. V trimming: 2 bases; J trimming: 0 bases; junction bases outside the gene matches: 15. Germline V gene sequence: CDR1 MNHEY, CDR2 SVGAGI. The CDR3 runs to 20 residues. The chain's CDR3 is CASSYPRTGPPKSSYNEQFF. CDR3 bases: TGTGCCAGCAGTTACCCGAGGACAGGGCCCCCTAAGAGCTCCTACAATGAGCAGTTCTTC.

This clonotype was detected only a few times. J is TRBJ2-2 and V is TRBV2; TRBD2 matches at 14 bases. Germline V gene lookup returns CDR1 SNHLY and CDR2 FYNNEI. This CDR3 spans 19 amino acids. V lost 2 bases, J lost 0 bases, and 5 bases stayed unmatched. The chain's CDR3 is CASSERGLAGESNTGELFF. CDR3 bases: TGTGCCAGCAGTGAAAGGGGACTAGCGGGGGAATCGAACACCGGGGAGCTGTTTTTT.

The rearrangement uses TRBV27 and TRBJ1-2; D might be TRBD1 (6 bases). The CDR3 totals 14 residues. Trimming took 2 bases from V and 4 from J, leaving 11 bases between them. Germline lookup yields CDR1 MNHEY and CDR2 SMNVEV (reference sequence). The CDR3 is CASSLQGKFYGYTF. CDR3 in DNA: TGTGCCAGCAGTTTACAGGGGAAGTTCTATGGCTACACCTTC.

This clonotype came up a few times. The genes are TRBV27 and TRBJ2-2; tentatively, D is TRBD1 or TRBD2 (5 bases each). The germline CDR1 and CDR2 sequences are MNHEY and SMNVEV (reference sequence). CDR3 length: 21 residues. Trimming left V 2 bases short and J 5 bases short, with 30 bases between. CDR3 loop: CASSLMGPESSMGSWTGELFF. The CDR3 bases are TGTGCCAGCAGTTTAATGGGACCGGAGTCTAGCATGGGTTCGTGGACCGGGGAGCTGTTTTTT.

In this sample, this clonotype turned up a few times. The J gene is TRBJ2-2, the V gene TRBV12-3 or TRBV12-4, with D possibly matching TRBD2 (5 bases). This CDR3 is 14 amino acids long. Trimming cost V 1 base and J 6 bases, with 9 bases left between them. The CDR3 region is CASSLGGSPGELFF. The CDR3 region has the DNA TGTGCCAGCAGTTTAGGAGGGTCACCCGGGGAGCTGTTTTTT.

The rearrangement links TRBV7-9 to TRBJ2-1, with D possibly being TRBD2 (6 bases). CDR1 SEHNR and CDR2 FQNEAQ come from the germline V gene (reference sequence). The CDR3 runs 17 residues. The V end lost 4 bases, the J end lost 0 bases, and 16 bases lay between the germline ends. CDR3: CASSSPGDRSSYNEQFF. The CDR3 DNA reads as TGTGCCAGCAGCTCCCCGGGGGACCGAAGCTCCTACAATGAGCAGTTCTTC.

This clonotype was recorded many times. The V call is TRBV7-3, the J call TRBJ2-3, with no clear D. The CDR3 runs 15 residues. The germline CDR1 and CDR2 sequences are SGHTA and FQGTGA. Between the trimmed V and J ends, which lost 1 base and 0 bases, there was a span of 8 bases. As DNA, the CDR3 is TGTGCCAGCAGCTTAATTGTCTCAAGCACAGATACGCAGTATTTT. Its translation: CASSLIVSSTDTQYF.

This clonotype has only a few counts. The chain couples TRBV20-1 to TRBJ2-7; D is undetermined. Trimming took 1 base from V and 0 from J, leaving 10 bases between them. This CDR3 comprises 14 residues. In germline, CDR1 is DFQATT, CDR2 SNEGSKA (reference sequence). The CDR3 sequence is CSARVLGTSYEQYF. CDR3 nucleotide sequence: TGCAGTGCTAGAGTTTTAGGTACCTCCTACGAGCAGTACTTC.